These 27 T cell receptor beta chains came from one sample sequenced in a study of blood T cell repertoires in COVID-19. The method was immunoSEQ multiplex PCR; TCRdb's version includes in-frame clones alone and lacks a portion of them. The data hold 270,000 or so clones, with just over 85% observed a single time. The sequencing input was peripheral blood. The receptors were sampled from a woman aged 25-40 years with active or convalescent COVID-19.

The chain couples TRBV6-6 to TRBJ1-3; TRBD1 aligns across 7 bases. J was trimmed by 3 bases and V by 5 bases; bases with no gene match: 7. The V gene's germline CDR1 is MNHNY and CDR2 SVGAGI (reference sequence). The CDR3 has 15 amino acids. The CDR3 coding sequence is TGTGCCAGCAGTCTAGACAGGGTGGGTGGAAACACCATATATTTT. This encodes CASSLDRVGGNTIYF.

This clone was seen only a few times. The chain joins TRBV7-8 to TRBJ1-6, with TRBD1 matching 8 bases. The V gene end was trimmed by 1 base and the J gene end by 9 bases; junction bases not matched to a gene: 2. The CDR3 is 14 residues long. The germline V gene encodes CDR1 SGHVS and CDR2 FQNEAQ. The CDR3 region has the DNA TGTGCCAGCAGCTTAGGACAGGGGACTTCACCCCTCCACTTT. Translating it yields CASSLGQGTSPLHF.

V gene TRBV19 combines with J gene TRBJ2-7; 8 nucleotides line up with TRBD1. The CDR3 length is 15 residues. Unmatched junction bases numbered 7, after V lost 3 bases and J lost 3 bases. Germline values: CDR1 LNHDA, CDR2 SQIVND (reference sequence). This chain's CDR3 is CASSMGTGFLYEQYF. CDR3 DNA: TGTGCCAGTAGTATGGGGACAGGTTTCCTCTACGAGCAGTACTTC.

The chain combines TRBV9 with TRBJ1-2; D possibly corresponds to TRBD1 (5 bases). Germline V gene lookup returns CDR1 SGDLS and CDR2 YYNGEE. The CDR3 extends over 15 amino acids. Trimming took 2 bases from V and 8 from J, leaving 19 bases between them. CDR3 in amino acids: CASSVRGTSPSGYTF. In nucleotides, the CDR3 is TGTGCCAGCAGCGTTCGGGGGACTTCCCCTAGCGGCTACACCTTC. Supplemented by reference TRBV9 and TRBJ1-2, the full variable domain reads DSGVTQTPKHLITATGQRVTLRCSPRSGDLSVYWYQQSLDQGLQFLIQYYNGEERAKGNILERFSAQQFPDLHSELNLSSLELGDSALYFCASSVRGTSPSGYTFGSGTRLTVV.

A single count supports this clone. The CDR3 nucleotides read TGTGCCAGCAGTCCCTGGGACAGGGGGCTCGGTCAGCCCCAGCATTTT. Translation: CASSPWDRGLGQPQHF. This sequence joins TRBV28 and TRBJ1-5; 12 bases line up with TRBD1. This CDR3 comprises 16 residues. Germline CDR1 is MDHEN and CDR2 is SYDVKM. V lost 5 bases, J lost 6 bases, and 8 bases stayed unmatched.

This clone was seen a single time. This chain uses TRBV7-9 with TRBJ1-2, with TRBD1 identical over 7 bases. The CDR3 runs 13 residues. The germline CDR1 and CDR2 sequences are SEHNR and FQNEAQ (reference sequence). V lost 6 bases and J lost 4; bases outside the gene matches: 5. The CDR3, as DNA: TGTGCCAGCAGGCTCGGGACAGTCTATGGCTACACCTTC. It encodes CASRLGTVYGYTF. Using reference TRBV7-9 and TRBJ1-2 for the parts outside the CDR3, the full variable domain is DTGVSQNPRHKITKRGQNVTFRCDPISEHNRLYWYRQTLGQGPEFLTYFQNEAQLEKSRLLSDRFSAERPKGSFSTLEIQRTEQGDSAMYLCASRLGTVYGYTFGSGTRLTVV.

The chain joins TRBV15 to TRBJ1-2; TRBD1 is a possible D gene (5 bases). V was shortened by 6 bases and J by 6 bases, with 20 bases between the two germline ends. Germline-derived CDR1 and CDR2 are LNHNV and YYDKDF (reference sequence). The CDR3 is made up of 15 amino acids. CDR3 loop: CATRGFGREGHGYTF. In nucleotides, the CDR3 is TGTGCCACCAGGGGGTTCGGCCGGGAGGGGCATGGCTACACCTTC.

This chain links TRBV28 with TRBJ1-2, with TRBD1 identical over 9 bases. The germline V gene encodes CDR1 MDHEN and CDR2 SYDVKM. With 6 bases clipped from V and 4 bases from J, the junction kept 12 bases outside the gene matches. This CDR3 spans 16 amino acids. DNA for the CDR3: TGTGCCAGCAGATTACAGGGGGCTGCGGTAGGCTATGGCTACACCTTC. This translates into CASRLQGAAVGYGYTF.

V usage is TRBV19 and J usage is TRBJ2-3, with D perhaps matching TRBD2 (5 bases). This CDR3 spans 16 amino acids. Germline V gene lookup returns CDR1 LNHDA and CDR2 SQIVND (reference sequence). The ends were cut back, 6 bases at V and 0 bases at J, with 16 bases in the middle. CDR3: CASSFPGGPSTDTQYF. The CDR3 DNA is TGTGCCAGTAGCTTCCCCGGAGGACCGAGCACAGATACGCAGTATTTT.

The chain is built from TRBV5-5 and TRBJ2-7; D call uncertain. The length of the CDR3 is 13 residues. The V gene's germline CDR1 is SGHKS and CDR2 YYEKEE (reference sequence). V lost 6 bases and J 1 base, leaving 11 bases between the germline ends. CDR3 nucleotides: TGTGCCAGCATCCTACGTAGTTCCTACGAGCAGTACTTC. It is translated as CASILRSSYEQYF.

Here the CDR3 DNA reads TGTGCCAGCAGCCCCACTAGCGGGGGGGCCGGAACCGGGGAGCTGTTTTTT. It yields the protein CASSPTSGGAGTGELFF. The chain employs TRBV11-3 and TRBJ2-2, with 13 bases identical to TRBD2. The CDR3 is made up of 17 amino acids. Trimming at V came to 5 bases and at J to 5 bases, leaving 8 bases not matched to a gene. Germline V CDR1 and CDR2: SGHNT, YENEEA. The full variable domain, rest sourced from reference TRBV11-3 and TRBJ2-2, is EAGVVQSPRYKIIEKKQPVAFWCNPISGHNTLYWYLQNLGQGPELLIRYENEEAVDDSQLPKDRFSAERLKGVDSTLKIQPAELGDSAVYLCASSPTSGGAGTGELFFGEGSRLTVL.

The chain combines TRBV7-2 with TRBJ1-1; maybe TRBD1 (5 bases). This CDR3 comprises 13 residues. Germline V CDR1 and CDR2: SGHTA, FQGNSA. V gave up 6 bases and J gave up 0 bases, with 8 bases separating them. CDR3 sequence: CASSWTLNTEAFF. As DNA, the CDR3 is TGTGCCAGCAGTTGGACACTGAACACTGAAGCTTTCTTT.

The rearrangement uses TRBV7-2 and TRBJ1-4; D remains ambiguous. The CDR3 extends over 14 amino acids. Looked up from germline, CDR1 is SGHTA and CDR2 is FQGNSA. V was trimmed by 1 base and J by 5 bases, leaving 8 bases between them. CDR3 bases: TGTGCCAGCAGCTTAGTCAGCGTAAATGAAAAACTGTTTTTT. Its translation: CASSLVSVNEKLFF.

This chain links TRBV10-3 with TRBJ1-2; 8 bases are a match to TRBD1. Germline V gene sequence: CDR1 ENHRY, CDR2 SYGVKD. The trim removed 10 bases at V and 6 bases at J, leaving 7 bases unmatched. The CDR3 contains 12 residues. DNA of the CDR3: TGTGCCAGCCAGGGGGCGCGGGATGGCTACACCTTC. Translated: CASQGARDGYTF.

The V and J genes are TRBV30 and TRBJ1-3, with 8 bases identical to TRBD1. V shed 3 bases, J shed 10 bases, and the junction held 8 bases outside the gene matches. The CDR3 is made up of 13 amino acids. From germline, CDR1 is GTSNPN and CDR2 SVGIG (reference sequence). The CDR3 nucleotides are TGTGCCTGGAGAGGGACAGGCCCAGGGACCATATATTTT. The encoded protein is CAWRGTGPGTIYF. Full variable domain (outside the CDR3, taken from reference TRBV30 and TRBJ1-3): SQTIHQWPATLVQPVGSPLSLECTVEGTSNPNLYWYRQAAGRGLQLLFYSVGIGQISSEVPQNLSASRPQDRQFILSSKKLLLSDSGFYLCAWRGTGPGTIYFGEGSWLTVV.

The CDR3 DNA is TGTGCCAGCAGTGAAGCGCTTCAGTTACACAATGAGCAGTTCTTC. Its protein is CASSEALQLHNEQFF. V is TRBV2 and J is TRBJ2-1; no firm D call. This CDR3 has 15 residues. Trimming removed 0 bases at V and 5 bases at J, with 11 bases between. The germline CDR1 and CDR2 sequences are SNHLY and FYNNEI.

The chain uses TRBV6-2 or TRBV6-3 and TRBJ1-4; D perhaps matches TRBD1 (5 bases). Trimming shortened V by 6 bases and J by 6 bases, and 17 bases separated the two germline ends. This CDR3 region has 15 residues. The germline V gene encodes CDR1 MNHEY and CDR2 SVGEGT. The DNA of the CDR3 is TGTGCCAGCAGCCGCAGTCGGGGGAGAGATGAAAAACTGTTTTTT. Translating gives CASSRSRGRDEKLFF.

The CDR3 sequence is CASSVGAGGSFSYGYTF. In nucleotides, the CDR3 is TGTGCCAGCAGCGTAGGGGCAGGGGGCAGCTTTAGCTATGGCTACACCTTC. V is TRBV9 and J is TRBJ1-2; TRBD1 matches at 8 bases. CDR1 SGDLS and CDR2 YYNGEE come from the germline V gene. The CDR3 runs to 17 residues. The V segment lost 0 bases and the J segment 4 bases; nucleotides outside the gene matches: 11.

The chain uses TRBV5-1 and TRBJ2-5; 9 bases align to TRBD2. The CDR3 is 16 amino acids. V gave up 1 base and J gave up 4 bases; unmatched junction bases: 8. The germline V gene has CDR1 SGHRS and CDR2 YFSETQ. The CDR3 nucleotides read TGCGCCAGCAGCTTGAGAAGCGGGGGGCCCCCAGAGACCCAGTACTTC. Translation gives CASSLRSGGPPETQYF.

The CDR3: CASSQVGGRAGELFF. The CDR3 DNA follows: TGTGCCAGCAGCCAAGTCGGAGGAAGGGCCGGGGAGCTGTTTTTT. The V gene is TRBV3-1 (or the pseudogene TRBV3-2), the J gene TRBJ2-2; perhaps TRBD2 as D (5 bases). The CDR3 contains 15 residues. Germline-derived CDR1 and CDR2 are LGHDT and YNNKEL (reference sequence). V lost 1 base, J lost 6 bases, and 12 bases lay in between.

V and J are TRBV5-1 and TRBJ2-2, with 9 positions matching TRBD1. The CDR3 loop spans 15 amino acids. Per germline, CDR1 SGHRS and CDR2 YFSETQ. The J segment lost 5 bases and the V segment lost 5 bases, leaving 7 bases of the junction unmatched. CDR3 DNA sequence: TGCGCCAGCAGACTGGGACAGGGCCTAACCGGGGAGCTGTTTTTT. Its protein product is CASRLGQGLTGELFF.

The gene calls are TRBV19 and TRBJ1-2; D is undetermined. V dropped 7 bases and J dropped 6 bases, with 18 bases sitting between them. This CDR3 is built from 14 residues. Germline loops: CDR1 LNHDA, CDR2 SQIVND (reference sequence). CDR3 in DNA: TGTGCCAGTATCGACCGAGGAGGGAGGGATGGCTACACCTTC. Encoded protein: CASIDRGGRDGYTF.

V usage is TRBV28 and J usage is TRBJ1-1; no reliable D call. The CDR3 has 16 residues. Looked up from germline, CDR1 is MDHEN and CDR2 is SYDVKM. Trimming removed 5 bases at V and 4 bases at J, with 20 bases between. CDR3 sequence (DNA): TGTGCCAGCAGTAGCGGGCTTTCAAGATGGGGCACTGAAGCTTTCTTT. Translating it yields CASSSGLSRWGTEAFF.

The chain is built from TRBV18 and TRBJ1-3; tentative D call: TRBD1 (5 bases). Trimming took 4 bases from V and 0 from J, leaving 19 bases between them. The germline V gene encodes CDR1 KGHSH and CDR2 LQKENI. This CDR3 is built from 18 residues. CDR3 sequence (DNA): TGTGCCAGCTCACTTCGGGGGGACCGACAACTCTCTGGAAACACCATATATTTT. Residues: CASSLRGDRQLSGNTIYF.

V and J are TRBV6-2 or TRBV6-3 and TRBJ2-1; no definite D call. There are 16 residues in the CDR3. Trimming removed 0 bases at V and 6 bases at J, with 15 bases between. Per the germline V gene, CDR1 is MNHEY and CDR2 is SVGEGT. The CDR3 nucleotides are TGTGCCAGCAGTTACTCGAGTAGACTCCTGGGCAATGAGCAGTTCTTC. Residues: CASSYSSRLLGNEQFF.

The gene calls are TRBV20-1 and TRBJ1-1; tentatively, D is TRBD1 (5 bases). Trimming removed 8 bases from V and 10 bases from J, with 11 bases in between. Germline CDR1 reads DFQATT; CDR2 reads SNEGSKA (reference sequence). CDR3 length: 9 amino acids. In DNA, the CDR3 is TGCAGTCCTTGGGGGGGAGCTTTCTTT. Translating it yields CSPWGGAFF.

This chain links TRBV27 with TRBJ2-7; D is perhaps TRBD2 (5 bases). Trimming left V 0 bases short and J 5 bases short, with 8 bases between. From germline, CDR1 is MNHEY and CDR2 SMNVEV (reference sequence). The CDR3 extends over 13 amino acids. CDR3 coding DNA: TGTGCCAGCAGTTTATCCCGAGGGAACGAGCAGTACTTC. It is translated as CASSLSRGNEQYF.